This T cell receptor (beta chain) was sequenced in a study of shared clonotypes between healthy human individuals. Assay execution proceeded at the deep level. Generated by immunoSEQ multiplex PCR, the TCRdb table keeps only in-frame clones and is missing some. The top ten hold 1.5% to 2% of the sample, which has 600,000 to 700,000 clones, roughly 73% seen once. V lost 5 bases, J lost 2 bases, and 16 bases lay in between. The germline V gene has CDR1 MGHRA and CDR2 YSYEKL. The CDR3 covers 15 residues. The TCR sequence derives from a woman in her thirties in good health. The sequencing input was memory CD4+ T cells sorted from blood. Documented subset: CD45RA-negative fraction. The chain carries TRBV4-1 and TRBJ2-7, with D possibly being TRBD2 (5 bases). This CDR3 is CASSLLVMTAYEQYF. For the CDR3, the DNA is TGCGCCAGCAGCTTACTAGTCATGACCGCCTACGAGCAGTACTTC.